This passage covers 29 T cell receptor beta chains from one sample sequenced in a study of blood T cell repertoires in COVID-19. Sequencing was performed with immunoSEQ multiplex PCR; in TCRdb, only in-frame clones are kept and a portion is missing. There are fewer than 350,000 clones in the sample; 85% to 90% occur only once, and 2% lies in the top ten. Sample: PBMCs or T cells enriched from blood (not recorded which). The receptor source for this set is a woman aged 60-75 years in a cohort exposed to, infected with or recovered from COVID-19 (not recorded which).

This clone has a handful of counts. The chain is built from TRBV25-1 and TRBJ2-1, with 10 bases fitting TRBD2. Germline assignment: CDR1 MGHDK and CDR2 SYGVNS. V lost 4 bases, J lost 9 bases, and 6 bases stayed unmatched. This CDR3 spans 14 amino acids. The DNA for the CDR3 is TGTGCCAGCAGTGTTGAAAGCGGGAGGGGTGAGCAGTTCTTC. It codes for CASSVESGRGEQFF.

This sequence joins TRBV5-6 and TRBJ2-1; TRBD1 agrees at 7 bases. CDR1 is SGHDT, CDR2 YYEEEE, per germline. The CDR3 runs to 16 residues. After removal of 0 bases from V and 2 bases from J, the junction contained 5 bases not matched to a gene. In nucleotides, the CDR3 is TGTGCCAGCAGCTTGGCCGGGACAGAAACCTACAATGAGCAGTTCTTC. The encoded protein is CASSLAGTETYNEQFF.

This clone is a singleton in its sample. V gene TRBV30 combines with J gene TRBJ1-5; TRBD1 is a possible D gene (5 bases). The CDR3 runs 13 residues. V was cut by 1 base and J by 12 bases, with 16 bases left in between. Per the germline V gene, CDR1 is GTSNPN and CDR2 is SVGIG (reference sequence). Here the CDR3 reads CAWSDRSQPFQHF. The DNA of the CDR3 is TGTGCCTGGAGTGACAGGTCCCAACCATTCCAGCATTTT.

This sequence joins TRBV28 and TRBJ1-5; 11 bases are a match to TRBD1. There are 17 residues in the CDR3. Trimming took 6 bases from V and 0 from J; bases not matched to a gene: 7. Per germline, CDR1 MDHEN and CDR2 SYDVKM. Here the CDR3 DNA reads TGTGCCAGCAGGAGGGGACAGGGGGACTTTAGCAATCAGCCCCAGCATTTT. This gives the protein CASRRGQGDFSNQPQHF.

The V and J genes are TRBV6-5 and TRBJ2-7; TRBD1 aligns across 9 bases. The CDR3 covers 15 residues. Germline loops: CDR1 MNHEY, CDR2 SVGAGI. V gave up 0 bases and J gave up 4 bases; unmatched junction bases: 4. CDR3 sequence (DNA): TGTGCCAGCAGTTACTCGACAGGGGGACATTACGAGCAGTACTTC. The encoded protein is CASSYSTGGHYEQYF.

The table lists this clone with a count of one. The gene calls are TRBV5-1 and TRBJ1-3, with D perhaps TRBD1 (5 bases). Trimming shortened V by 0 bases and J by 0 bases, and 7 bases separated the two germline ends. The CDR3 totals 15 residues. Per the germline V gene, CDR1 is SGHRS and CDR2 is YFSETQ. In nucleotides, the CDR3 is TGCGCCAGCAGCTTGGTCGGGGGCTCTGGAAACACCATATATTTT. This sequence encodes CASSLVGGSGNTIYF.

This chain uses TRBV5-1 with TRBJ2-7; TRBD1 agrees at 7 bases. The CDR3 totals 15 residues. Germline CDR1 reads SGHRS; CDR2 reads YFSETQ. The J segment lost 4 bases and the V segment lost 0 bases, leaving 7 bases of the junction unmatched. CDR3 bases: TGCGCCAGCAGCTTGGAGCCCGGGACAGCTTACGAGCAGTACTTC. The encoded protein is CASSLEPGTAYEQYF.

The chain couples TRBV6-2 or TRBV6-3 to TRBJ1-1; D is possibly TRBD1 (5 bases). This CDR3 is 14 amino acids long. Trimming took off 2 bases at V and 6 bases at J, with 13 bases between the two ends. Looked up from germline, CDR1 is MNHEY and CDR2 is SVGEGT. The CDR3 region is CASSYTRQIAEAFF. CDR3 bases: TGTGCCAGCAGTTACACCAGACAGATCGCTGAAGCTTTCTTT.

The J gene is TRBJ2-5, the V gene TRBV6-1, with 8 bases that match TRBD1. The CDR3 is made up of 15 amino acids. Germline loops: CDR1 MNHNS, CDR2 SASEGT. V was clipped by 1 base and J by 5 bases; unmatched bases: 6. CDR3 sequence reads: CASSEGTGLGETQYF. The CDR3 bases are TGTGCCAGCAGTGAAGGGACAGGGTTGGGGGAGACCCAGTACTTC.

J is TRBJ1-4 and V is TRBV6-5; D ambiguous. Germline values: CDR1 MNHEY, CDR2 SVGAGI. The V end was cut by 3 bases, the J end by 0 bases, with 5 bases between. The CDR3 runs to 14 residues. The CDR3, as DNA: TGTGCCAGCAGTTATAGCACAACTAATGAAAAACTGTTTTTT. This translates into CASSYSTTNEKLFF.

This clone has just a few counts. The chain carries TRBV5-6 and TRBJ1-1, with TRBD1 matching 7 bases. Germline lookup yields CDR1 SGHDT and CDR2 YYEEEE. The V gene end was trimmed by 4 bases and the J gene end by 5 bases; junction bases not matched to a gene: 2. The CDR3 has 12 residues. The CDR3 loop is CASSAGGTEAFF. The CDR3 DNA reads TGTGCCAGCAGCGCAGGGGGGACTGAAGCTTTCTTT.

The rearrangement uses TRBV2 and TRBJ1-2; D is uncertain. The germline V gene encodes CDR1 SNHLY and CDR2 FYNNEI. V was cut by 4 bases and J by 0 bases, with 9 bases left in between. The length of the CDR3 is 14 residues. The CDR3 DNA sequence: TGTGCCAGCAGTGTGGGGAGGGCTAACTATGGCTACACCTTC. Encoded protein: CASSVGRANYGYTF.

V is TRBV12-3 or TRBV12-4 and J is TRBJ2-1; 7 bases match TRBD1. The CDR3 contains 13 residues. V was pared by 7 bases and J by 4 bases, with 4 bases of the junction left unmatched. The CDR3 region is CASKGAGYNEQFF. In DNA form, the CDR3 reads TGTGCCAGCAAGGGGGCAGGTTACAATGAGCAGTTCTTC.

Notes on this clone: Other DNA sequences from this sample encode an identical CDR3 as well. CDR3 DNA: TGCGCCAGCAGCTTGTCTGGAGATAGCAATCAGCCCCAGCATTTT. Translating gives CASSLSGDSNQPQHF. The chain has TRBV5-1 and TRBJ1-5; no definite D call. CDR3 size: 15 residues. V was trimmed by 1 base and J by 0 bases, leaving 8 bases between them. Looked up from germline, CDR1 is SGHRS and CDR2 is YFSETQ.

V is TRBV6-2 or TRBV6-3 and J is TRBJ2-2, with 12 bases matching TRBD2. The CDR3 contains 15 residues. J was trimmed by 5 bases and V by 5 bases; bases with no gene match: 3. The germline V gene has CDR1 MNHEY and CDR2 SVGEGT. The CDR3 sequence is CASSLAGGETGELFF. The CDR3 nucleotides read TGTGCCAGCAGTCTAGCGGGAGGGGAAACCGGGGAGCTGTTTTTT.

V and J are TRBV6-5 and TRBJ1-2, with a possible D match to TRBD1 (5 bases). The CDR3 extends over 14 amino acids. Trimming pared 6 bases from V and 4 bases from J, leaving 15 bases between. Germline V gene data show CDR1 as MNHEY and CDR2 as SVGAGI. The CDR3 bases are TGTGCCAGCAGACCCCCGGGGGGGGTCTATGGCTACACCTTC. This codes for CASRPPGGVYGYTF.

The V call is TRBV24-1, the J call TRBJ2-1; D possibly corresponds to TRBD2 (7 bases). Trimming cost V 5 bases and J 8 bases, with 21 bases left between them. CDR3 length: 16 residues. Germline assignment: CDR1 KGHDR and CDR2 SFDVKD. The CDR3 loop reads CATSGLREGEGDEQFF. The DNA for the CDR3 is TGTGCCACCAGTGGGCTGAGGGAGGGCGAGGGGGATGAGCAGTTCTTC.

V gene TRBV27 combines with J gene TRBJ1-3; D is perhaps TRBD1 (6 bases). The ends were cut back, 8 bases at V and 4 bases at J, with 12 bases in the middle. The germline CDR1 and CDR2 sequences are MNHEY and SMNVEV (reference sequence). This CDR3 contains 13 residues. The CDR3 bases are TGTGCCAGCGGCAGGGGAAGGGGAAACACCATATATTTT. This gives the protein CASGRGRGNTIYF.

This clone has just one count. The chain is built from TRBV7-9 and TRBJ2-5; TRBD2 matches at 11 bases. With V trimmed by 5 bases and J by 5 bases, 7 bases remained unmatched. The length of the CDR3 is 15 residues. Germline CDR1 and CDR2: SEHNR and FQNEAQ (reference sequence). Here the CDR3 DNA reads TGTGCCAGCAGCCTACTAGCGGGAGATTTGGAGACCCAGTACTTC. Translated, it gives CASSLLAGDLETQYF.

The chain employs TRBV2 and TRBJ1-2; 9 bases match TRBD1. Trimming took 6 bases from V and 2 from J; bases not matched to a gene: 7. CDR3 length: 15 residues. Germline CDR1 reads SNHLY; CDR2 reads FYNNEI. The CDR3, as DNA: TGTGCCAGCAGATTCACCGGGACAGGGAACTATGGCTACACCTTC. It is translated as CASRFTGTGNYGYTF.

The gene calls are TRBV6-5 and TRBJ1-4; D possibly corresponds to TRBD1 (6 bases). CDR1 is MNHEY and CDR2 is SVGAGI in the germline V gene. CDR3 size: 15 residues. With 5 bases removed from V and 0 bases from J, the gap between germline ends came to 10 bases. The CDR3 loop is CASSRTGPTNEKLFF. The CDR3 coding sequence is TGTGCCAGCAGTCGCACAGGGCCAACTAATGAAAAACTGTTTTTT.

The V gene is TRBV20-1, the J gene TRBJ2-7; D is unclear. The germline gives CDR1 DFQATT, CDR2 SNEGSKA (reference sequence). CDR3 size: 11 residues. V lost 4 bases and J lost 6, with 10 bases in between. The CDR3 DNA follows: TGCAGTGCTACCGCAAGAGGCGAGCAGTACTTC. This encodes CSATARGEQYF.

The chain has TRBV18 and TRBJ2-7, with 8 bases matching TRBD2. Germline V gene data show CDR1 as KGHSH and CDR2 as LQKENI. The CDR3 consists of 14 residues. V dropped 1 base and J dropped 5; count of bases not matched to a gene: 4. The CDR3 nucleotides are TGTGCCAGCTCACCACAGCGGGAGATGAACGAGCAGTACTTC. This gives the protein CASSPQREMNEQYF.

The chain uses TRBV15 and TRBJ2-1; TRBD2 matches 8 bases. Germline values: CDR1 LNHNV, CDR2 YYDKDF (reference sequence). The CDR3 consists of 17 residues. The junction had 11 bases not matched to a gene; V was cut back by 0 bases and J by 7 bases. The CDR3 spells CATSRDNKREGRNEQFF. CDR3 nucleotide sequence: TGTGCCACCAGCAGAGATAATAAACGGGAGGGCCGGAATGAGCAGTTCTTC.

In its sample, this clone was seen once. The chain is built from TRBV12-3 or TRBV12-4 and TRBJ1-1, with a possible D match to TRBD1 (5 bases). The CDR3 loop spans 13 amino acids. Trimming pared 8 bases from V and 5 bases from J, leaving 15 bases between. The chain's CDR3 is CASHRFRRTEAFF. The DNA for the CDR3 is TGTGCCAGCCACAGGTTTAGAAGAACTGAAGCTTTCTTT.

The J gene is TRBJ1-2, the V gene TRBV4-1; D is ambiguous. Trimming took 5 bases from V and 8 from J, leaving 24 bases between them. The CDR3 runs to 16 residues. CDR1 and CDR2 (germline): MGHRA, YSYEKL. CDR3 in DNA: TGCGCCAGCAGCAAGCTGGCTTCCGGGCCCTGGGAGGGCTACACCTTC. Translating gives CASSKLASGPWEGYTF.

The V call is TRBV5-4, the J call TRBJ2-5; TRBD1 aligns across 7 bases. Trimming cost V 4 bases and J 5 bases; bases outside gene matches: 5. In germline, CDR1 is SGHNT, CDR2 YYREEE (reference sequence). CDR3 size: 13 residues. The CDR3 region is CASSPTGTETQYF. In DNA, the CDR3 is TGTGCCAGCAGCCCGACAGGGACGGAGACCCAGTACTTC.

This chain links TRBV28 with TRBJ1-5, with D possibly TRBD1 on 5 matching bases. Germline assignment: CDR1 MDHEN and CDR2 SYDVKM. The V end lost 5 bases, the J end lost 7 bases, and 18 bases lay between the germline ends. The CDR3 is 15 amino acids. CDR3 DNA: TGTGCCAGCAGTGGGGCGGGGGGGAGAGGACAGCCCCAGCATTTT. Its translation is CASSGAGGRGQPQHF.

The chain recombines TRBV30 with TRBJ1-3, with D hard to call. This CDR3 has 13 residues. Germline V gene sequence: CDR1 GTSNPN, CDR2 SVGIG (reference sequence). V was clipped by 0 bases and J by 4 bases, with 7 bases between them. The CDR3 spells CAWSVTSGNTIYF. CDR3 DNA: TGTGCCTGGAGTGTAACATCCGGAAACACCATATATTTT. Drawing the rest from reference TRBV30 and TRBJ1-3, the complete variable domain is SQTIHQWPATLVQPVGSPLSLECTVEGTSNPNLYWYRQAAGRGLQLLFYSVGIGQISSEVPQNLSASRPQDRQFILSSKKLLLSDSGFYLCAWSVTSGNTIYFGEGSWLTVV.